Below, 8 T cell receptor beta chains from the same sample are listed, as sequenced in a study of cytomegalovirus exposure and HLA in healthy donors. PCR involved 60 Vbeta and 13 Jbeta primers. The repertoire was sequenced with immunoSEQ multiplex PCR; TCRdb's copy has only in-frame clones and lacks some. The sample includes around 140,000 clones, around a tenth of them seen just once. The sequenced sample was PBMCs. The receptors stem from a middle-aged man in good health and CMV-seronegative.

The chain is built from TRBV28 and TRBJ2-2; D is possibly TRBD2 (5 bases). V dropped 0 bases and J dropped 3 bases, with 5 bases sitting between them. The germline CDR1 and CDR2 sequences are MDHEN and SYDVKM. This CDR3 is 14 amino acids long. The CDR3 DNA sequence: TGTGCCAGCAGTTTATGGGAGGACACCGGGGAGCTGTTTTTT. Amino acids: CASSLWEDTGELFF.

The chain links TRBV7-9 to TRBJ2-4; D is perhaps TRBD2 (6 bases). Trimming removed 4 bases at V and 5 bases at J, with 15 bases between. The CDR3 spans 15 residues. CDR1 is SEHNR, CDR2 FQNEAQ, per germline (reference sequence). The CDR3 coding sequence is TGTGCCAGCAGCTCTCTTAGGGAGGCCCAAAACATTCAGTACTTC. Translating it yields CASSSLREAQNIQYF.

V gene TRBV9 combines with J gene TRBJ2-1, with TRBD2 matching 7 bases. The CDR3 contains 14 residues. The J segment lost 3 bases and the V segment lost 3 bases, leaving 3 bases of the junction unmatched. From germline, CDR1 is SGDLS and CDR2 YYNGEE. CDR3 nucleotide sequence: TGTGCCAGCAGCGACCAGCGGGGCTACAATGAGCAGTTCTTC. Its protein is CASSDQRGYNEQFF. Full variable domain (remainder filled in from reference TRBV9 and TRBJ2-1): DSGVTQTPKHLITATGQRVTLRCSPRSGDLSVYWYQQSLDQGLQFLIQYYNGEERAKGNILERFSAQQFPDLHSELNLSSLELGDSALYFCASSDQRGYNEQFFGPGTRLTVL.

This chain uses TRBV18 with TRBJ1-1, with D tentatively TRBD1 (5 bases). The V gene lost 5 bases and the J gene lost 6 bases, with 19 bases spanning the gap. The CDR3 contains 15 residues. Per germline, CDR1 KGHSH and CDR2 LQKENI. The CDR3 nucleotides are TGTGCCAGCTCAAGTATCAAGGGCCCGGGGGCTGAAGCTTTCTTT. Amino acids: CASSSIKGPGAEAFF.

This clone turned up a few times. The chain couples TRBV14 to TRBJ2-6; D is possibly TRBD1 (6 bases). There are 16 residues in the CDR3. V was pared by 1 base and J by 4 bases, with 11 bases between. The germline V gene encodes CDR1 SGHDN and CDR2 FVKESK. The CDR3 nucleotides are TGTGCCAGCAGCCAAGGACAGGTTGCCGGGGCCAACGTCCTGACTTTC. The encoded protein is CASSQGQVAGANVLTF.

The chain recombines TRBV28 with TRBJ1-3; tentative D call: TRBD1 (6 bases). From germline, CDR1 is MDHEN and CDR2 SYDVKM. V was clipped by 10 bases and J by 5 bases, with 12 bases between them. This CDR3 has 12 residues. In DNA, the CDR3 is TGTGCCACCCACAGGGAGCGAAACACCATATATTTT. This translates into CATHRERNTIYF.

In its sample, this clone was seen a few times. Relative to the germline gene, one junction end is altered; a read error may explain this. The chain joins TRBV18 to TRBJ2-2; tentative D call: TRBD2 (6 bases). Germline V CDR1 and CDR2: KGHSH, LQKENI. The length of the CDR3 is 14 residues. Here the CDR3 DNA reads TGTGCCAGCTTACCACGGAGGGACACCGGGGAGCTGTTTTTT. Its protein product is CASLPRRDTGELFF.

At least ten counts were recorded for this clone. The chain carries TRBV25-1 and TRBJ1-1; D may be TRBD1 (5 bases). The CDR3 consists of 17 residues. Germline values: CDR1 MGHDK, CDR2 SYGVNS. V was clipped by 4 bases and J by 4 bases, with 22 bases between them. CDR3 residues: CASSATEYLLGGTEAFF. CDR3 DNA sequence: TGTGCCAGCAGTGCGACAGAGTATCTTTTGGGGGGCACTGAAGCTTTCTTT.